A selection of T cell receptor beta chains follows, all from one sample in a study of blood T cell repertoires in COVID-19. Libraries were prepared by immunoSEQ multiplex PCR; TCRdb keeps only in-frame clonotypes and omits some of them. The sample comprises tens of thousands of clones, over 65% of which are singletons, and approximately 12% rests with the top ten. The sequenced sample consisted of peripheral blood. The receptors originated from a human donor in a cohort sampled during active COVID-19. CDR3s leave out the opening cysteine and the closing phenylalanine or tryptophan.

v_gene	len	j_gene	CDR3aa
TRBV9	13	TRBJ1-1	ASSAPGGDRTEAF
TRBV18	14	TRBJ2-3	ASSPGGQGITDTQY
TRBV10-3	9	TRBJ2-7	AISESREQY
TRBV6-5	10	TRBJ2-7	ASILMFYEQY
TRBV6-1	14	TRBJ2-6	ASSERVGAGANVLT
TRBV12-5	12	TRBJ1-1	ASAPGRMNTEAF
TRBV5-1	12	TRBJ1-1	ASSLQGRNTEAF
TRBV11-2	15	TRBJ2-2	ASSGENRGENTGELF
TRBV6-5	12	TRBJ2-3	ASTDSGLTDTQY
TRBV5-8	13	TRBJ2-7	ASSYAGTAYYEQY
TRBV7-9	11	TRBJ1-1	ASSYQGGTEAF
TRBV6-5	13	TRBJ1-6	ASSPGTVNNSPLH
TRBV6-5	12	TRBJ2-2	ASNPQGYTGELF
TRBV27	13	TRBJ1-6	ASRPGQGAGSPLH
TRBV29-1	10	TRBJ1-4	SVAQGGEKLF
TRBV7-3	11	TRBJ2-5	ASSLDLGETQY
TRBV5-8	15	TRBJ1-4	ASSSGQGARTNEKLF
TRBV6-4	11	TRBJ1-1	ASRIWGPTEAF
TRBV3-1/TRBV3-2	14	TRBJ1-1	ASSQRTGGRNTEAF